Listed below are T cell receptor beta chains from one sample, sequenced in a study of T-cell memory formation after mild COVID-19. TCRdb reanalysed the 5' RACE reads using MiXCR and keeps one entry per CDR3 protein. The sample consists of fewer than 150,000 distinct CDR3 sequences, about a fifth of them appearing once. The sample comprised PBMCs or a T cell subset sorted from them (not recorded which). The receptors derive from a young man who had mild COVID-19 (a few samples of this study predate the infection). Cell type and time point are not known. Both conserved end residues are part of each CDR3. D genes are given only for firm matches. Only some rows state a clone size, as once, few, many or a class for expanded clones.

abundance	v_gene	j_gene	d_gene	len	CDR3nt	CDR3aa
-	TRBV5-5	TRBJ2-2	-	14	TGTGCCAGCAGCCGGGGTACAGGGTCCGGGGAGCTGTTTTTT	CASSRGTGSGELFF
once	TRBV11-2	TRBJ1-1	-	15	TGTGCCAGCAGCCACCCCCACGGTCTGAACACTGAAGCTTTCTTT	CASSHPHGLNTEAFF
-	TRBV7-8	TRBJ2-3	-	16	TGTGCCAGCAGCTACCCCGCTGTTATAGACACAGATACGCAGTATTTT	CASSYPAVIDTDTQYF
few	TRBV20-1	TRBJ2-3	-	14	TGCAGTGCTTGGAGGTCGGATAGGGGGGATACGCAGTATTTT	CSAWRSDRGDTQYF
-	TRBV4-1	TRBJ2-2	-	17	TGCGCCAGCAGCCAAGGATGGGACGGTCTTGTCACCGGGGAGCTGTTTTTT	CASSQGWDGLVTGELFF
few	TRBV12-3/TRBV12-4	TRBJ2-5	-	16	TGTGCCAGCAGTTACCCCCTTGGGCCGGACCAAGAGACCCAGTACTTC	CASSYPLGPDQETQYF
-	TRBV5-1	TRBJ1-2	TRBD1	13	TGCGCCAGCAGCCCGGAGGGGGCCCTAGGCTACACCTTC	CASSPEGALGYTF
-	TRBV29-1	TRBJ2-2	-	14	TGCAGCGTTGAAGGGTTGCCGAACACCGGGGAGCTGTTTTTT	CSVEGLPNTGELFF
few	TRBV4-3	TRBJ1-1	-	15	TGCGCCAGCAGCCAAGGGAAAGGGACCCCCACTGAAGCTTTCTTT	CASSQGKGTPTEAFF
few	TRBV27	TRBJ1-2	-	13	TGTGCCAGCAGTTTATTACAGGGCTATGGCTACACCTTC	CASSLLQGYGYTF
-	TRBV9	TRBJ2-2	-	14	TGTGCCAGCAGCGTAGTCCCGGGGACCGGGGAGCTGTTTTTT	CASSVVPGTGELFF
many	TRBV5-1	TRBJ2-1	-	15	TGCGCCAGCAGCTTTTTCCAGGGCACCTACAATGAGCAGTTCTTC	CASSFFQGTYNEQFF
few	TRBV7-2	TRBJ2-3	-	15	TGTGCCAGCAGCTTATCAGGGTTGGTGACAGATACGCAGTATTTT	CASSLSGLVTDTQYF
few	TRBV6-6	TRBJ2-2	-	13	TGTGCCAGCAGCAGGGCGAACACCGGGGAGCTGTTTTTT	CASSRANTGELFF
few	TRBV9	TRBJ2-3	-	15	TGTGCCAGCAGCGTAGAGGGATGGTTGAGAGATACGCAGTATTTT	CASSVEGWLRDTQYF